One sample yielded the 10 T cell receptor beta chains listed below, sequenced in a study of CD4+ T cells in melanoma. The assay was immunoSEQ multiplex PCR, and TCRdb's table has in-frame clones only and misses some. The sample gives roughly 150,000 clones, 92% of which show up once; about 1.5% is in the top ten. All receptors derive from a human donor with melanoma.

This clone has only one observation. The chain couples TRBV14 to TRBJ2-7, with a weak D call TRBD1 (6 bases). Trimming removed 4 bases from V and 2 bases from J, with 15 bases in between. This CDR3 has 15 amino acids. Germline V lookup: CDR1 SGHDN, CDR2 FVKESK. CDR3 nucleotides: TGTGCCAGCAGCCCACTACAGGGCATCACCTACGAGCAGTACTTC. This gives the protein CASSPLQGITYEQYF.

This chain uses TRBV7-2 with TRBJ2-7; D possibly corresponds to TRBD1 (5 bases). Germline values: CDR1 SGHTA, CDR2 FQGNSA. Between the trimmed V and J ends, which lost 5 bases and 0 bases, there was a span of 14 bases. The CDR3 covers 15 residues. Written as DNA, the CDR3 is TGTGCCAGCAGCCTGCGGACACTTAGCTCCTACGAGCAGTACTTC. Protein product: CASSLRTLSSYEQYF.

This clone was seen once. The V and J genes are TRBV6-6 and TRBJ1-4, with a weak D call TRBD1 (6 bases). V lost 2 bases and J 8 bases, leaving 15 bases between the germline ends. Germline values: CDR1 MNHNY, CDR2 SVGAGI (reference sequence). The CDR3 loop spans 15 amino acids. DNA for the CDR3: TGTGCCAGCAGTTACCCCTCTGTGACAGGCGAAAAACTGTTTTTT. It specifies CASSYPSVTGEKLFF.

J is TRBJ2-3 and V is TRBV5-1, with D uncertain. In germline, CDR1 is SGHRS, CDR2 YFSETQ. The length of the CDR3 is 15 residues. V was cut by 4 bases and J by 2 bases, with 14 bases left in between. In nucleotides, the CDR3 is TGCGCCAGCAGCCGGGCTGCGGTCCACACAGATACGCAGTATTTT. Translation: CASSRAAVHTDTQYF. The full variable domain, completed using reference TRBV5-1 and TRBJ2-3, is KAGVTQTPRYLIKTRGQQVTLSCSPISGHRSVSWYQQTPGQGLQFLFEYFSETQRNKGNFPGRFSGRQFSNSRSEMNVSTLELGDSALYLCASSRAAVHTDTQYFGPGTRLTVL.

In its sample, this clone was seen once. The chain couples TRBV19 to TRBJ2-2, with D perhaps matching TRBD2 (6 bases). The V end lost 3 bases, the J end lost 4 bases, and 12 bases lay between the germline ends. Germline-derived CDR1 and CDR2 are LNHDA and SQIVND (reference sequence). The CDR3 totals 15 residues. The CDR3 bases are TGTGCCAGTAGTATCCCACTAGCACCCACCGGGGAGCTGTTTTTT. This translates into CASSIPLAPTGELFF.

This sequence joins TRBV7-9 and TRBJ1-2, with unresolved D. Germline values: CDR1 SEHNR, CDR2 FQNEAQ (reference sequence). The CDR3 has 14 amino acids. Trimming removed 3 bases from V and 2 bases from J, with 10 bases in between. CDR3 loop: CASSLVALNYGYTF. The DNA of the CDR3 is TGTGCCAGCAGCTTGGTGGCACTAAACTATGGCTACACCTTC.

This clone showed up just once. The V gene is TRBV5-1, the J gene TRBJ2-1; D gene ambiguous. Germline CDR1 and CDR2: SGHRS and YFSETQ. The CDR3 spans 14 residues. Trimming pared 7 bases from V and 8 bases from J, leaving 19 bases between. CDR3 nucleotides: TGCGCCAGCTCCCTGCAACATCATGGGGATGAGCAGTTCTTC. Residues: CASSLQHHGDEQFF.

The rearrangement links TRBV2 to TRBJ2-3; D call uncertain. Germline V gene data show CDR1 as SNHLY and CDR2 as FYNNEI. This CDR3 has 11 amino acids. Between the trimmed V and J ends, which lost 6 bases and 4 bases, there was a span of 5 bases. CDR3 in amino acids: CASSFPDTQYF. In nucleotides, the CDR3 is TGTGCCAGCAGCTTTCCAGATACGCAGTATTTT. The whole variable domain, remainder taken from reference TRBV2 and TRBJ2-3, is EPEVTQTPSHQVTQMGQEVILRCVPISNHLYFYWYRQILGQKVEFLVSFYNNEISEKSEIFDDQFSVERPDGSNFTLKIRSTKLEDSAMYFCASSFPDTQYFGPGTRLTVL.

V gene TRBV6-1 combines with J gene TRBJ1-1, with D perhaps TRBD1 (5 bases). Germline CDR1 reads MNHNS; CDR2 reads SASEGT. The V gene lost 8 bases and the J gene lost 1 base, with 11 bases spanning the gap. CDR3 length: 13 residues. This chain's CDR3 is CASVIRANTEAFF. In nucleotides, the CDR3 is TGTGCCAGCGTTATCAGGGCGAACACTGAAGCTTTCTTT.

The chain employs TRBV5-1 and TRBJ2-7; 7 positions match TRBD2. Losses at the gene ends were 3 bases for V and 1 base for J; bases not matched to a gene: 1. Germline V gene data show CDR1 as SGHRS and CDR2 as YFSETQ. The CDR3 covers 13 residues. In DNA form, the CDR3 reads TGCGCCAGCAGCTGGACTAGTTCCTACGAGCAGTACTTC. It is translated as CASSWTSSYEQYF.